The present T cell receptor beta chain was sequenced within a study of siplizumab effects on memory and regulatory T cells. Study results and caveats: The suppressive capacity of proliferating Tregs from siplizumab cultures remained unconfirmed.

Per sample, about 100,000 TCR templates were assayed. The assay was immunoSEQ multiplex PCR, and TCRdb's table has in-frame clones only and misses some. The data hold about 99,000 clones, with about 93% observed a single time. In the case of this clone: Its antigen is unidentified.

CDR3 length: 15 residues. V lost 3 bases and J lost 0, with 12 bases in between. Germline CDR1 LNHDA, CDR2 SQIVND (reference sequence). The sample consisted of Tregs sorted from blood. This receptor was identified in a human donor in good health. V and J are TRBV19 and TRBJ2-7; TRBD2 might be the D (6 bases). The chain's CDR3 is CASSIRGLRSYEQYF. CDR3 coding DNA: TGTGCCAGTAGTATTAGGGGACTTCGCTCCTACGAGCAGTACTTC. The full variable domain, completed using reference TRBV19 and TRBJ2-7, is DGGITQSPKYLFRKEGQNVTLSCEQNLNHDAMYWYRQDPGQGLRLIYYSQIVNDFQKGDIAEGYSVSREKKESFPLTVTSAQKNPTAFYLCASSIRGLRSYEQYFGPGTRLTVT.